This T cell receptor (beta chain) emerged from a study of blood T cell repertoires in COVID-19. Participant reports of clinical history set cohort assignment. Clones were sequenced by immunoSEQ multiplex PCR, and TCRdb holds only the in-frame ones, with some missing. The table includes about 280,000 clones, about 83% detected once. V lost 5 bases and J lost 1; bases outside the gene matches: 1. CDR1 is SGHVS and CDR2 is FQNEAQ in the germline V gene. CDR3 length equals 13 residues. The chain uses TRBV7-8 and TRBJ1-1; TRBD1 matches 7 bases. The origin of this receptor is a woman aged 40 to 49 who had recovered from COVID-19. Material: PBMCs or T cells enriched from blood (not recorded which). The CDR3 DNA follows: TGTGCCAGCAGCCGACAGGGGAACACTGAAGCTTTCTTT. Translating it yields CASSRQGNTEAFF.